Shown below are 12 T cell receptor beta chains from a single sample sequenced in a study of cytomegalovirus exposure and HLA in healthy donors. PCR involved 60 Vbeta and 13 Jbeta primers. TCRdb's copy holds only in-frame clones and misses some; the assay was immunoSEQ multiplex PCR. The sample comprises 98,000 or so clones, roughly 75% of which are singletons, and 1.5% to 2% rests with the top ten. Sequencing was done on a sample of PBMCs. The receptors come from a woman between 40 and 55 years old in good health and CMV-seronegative.

This clone was counted between two and nine times. DNA of the CDR3: TGTGCCAGCAGCTTTTCAGATTACAATGAGCAGTTCTTC. Translating it yields CASSFSDYNEQFF. The chain combines TRBV13 with TRBJ2-1; D uncertain. Germline CDR1 is PRHDT and CDR2 is FYEKMQ (reference sequence). The CDR3 contains 13 residues. V shed 3 bases and J shed 4 bases, with 7 bases lying between them.

The J gene is TRBJ1-2, the V gene TRBV30, with 7 nucleotides matching TRBD1. V was clipped by 0 bases and J by 5 bases; unmatched bases: 6. The length of the CDR3 is 14 residues. CDR1 and CDR2 from the germline V gene are GTSNPN and SVGIG (reference sequence). CDR3 region: CAWSVGRGDYGYTF. The CDR3 nucleotides are TGTGCCTGGAGTGTAGGCAGGGGGGATTATGGCTACACCTTC.

CDR3 in amino acids: CASSPPSGRMSEQFF. CDR3 sequence (DNA): TGTGCCAGCTCACCACCTAGCGGGAGGATGAGTGAGCAGTTCTTC. The gene calls are TRBV18 and TRBJ2-1; TRBD2 agrees at 10 bases. CDR1 and CDR2 from the germline V gene are KGHSH and LQKENI. Trimming cost V 0 bases and J 9 bases; bases outside gene matches: 5. The CDR3 is made up of 15 amino acids. The full variable domain, its missing parts supplied by reference TRBV18 and TRBJ2-1, is NAGVMQNPRHLVRRRGQEARLRCSPMKGHSHVYWYRQLPEEGLKFMVYLQKENIIDESGMPKERFSAEFPKEGPSILRIQQVVRGDSAAYFCASSPPSGRMSEQFFGPGTRLTVL.

This clone was seen only once. CDR3 in amino acids: CASSYGGELTPDTQYF. In DNA form, the CDR3 reads TGTGCCAGCAGTTACGGCGGGGAGCTAACCCCAGATACGCAGTATTTT. The rearrangement links TRBV6-5 to TRBJ2-3, with D possibly being TRBD2 (6 bases). V was shortened by 2 bases and J by 4 bases, with 16 bases between the two germline ends. Germline V lookup: CDR1 MNHEY, CDR2 SVGAGI. The CDR3 runs 16 residues.

The rearrangement joins TRBV14 to TRBJ2-3; 7 nucleotides match TRBD1. From germline, CDR1 is SGHDN and CDR2 FVKESK. CDR3 length: 17 amino acids. V was clipped by 1 base and J by 2 bases; unmatched bases: 9. This CDR3 is CASSQGITGQTTDTQYF. Here the CDR3 DNA reads TGTGCCAGCAGCCAAGGAATAACGGGACAGACCACAGATACGCAGTATTTT.

The chain couples TRBV11-1 to TRBJ2-7; tentatively, D is TRBD1 (6 bases). CDR3 length: 14 amino acids. With 2 bases removed from V and 2 bases from J, the gap between germline ends came to 10 bases. Germline V gives CDR1 SGHAT, CDR2 FQDESV (reference sequence). CDR3: CASSLRRGPYEQYF. The CDR3 DNA reads TGTGCCAGCAGCTTACGCAGGGGCCCCTACGAGCAGTACTTC.

V usage is TRBV7-2 and J usage is TRBJ2-7; D uncertain. Deletions cut 2 bases from V and 2 bases from J, with 10 bases between. Looked up from germline, CDR1 is SGHTA and CDR2 is FQGNSA. This CDR3 has 14 residues. CDR3 coding DNA: TGTGCCAGCAGCTTAAGCTACCAAGCCTACGAGCAGTACTTC. Translated, it gives CASSLSYQAYEQYF.

The CDR3 spells CASSRPRQGPNEKLFF. CDR3 bases: TGCGCCAGCAGCCGCCCCCGACAGGGCCCTAATGAAAAACTGTTTTTT. V usage is TRBV4-3 and J usage is TRBJ1-4; 7 bases map to TRBD1. V was clipped by 4 bases and J by 3 bases; unmatched bases: 8. The length of the CDR3 is 16 residues. CDR1 and CDR2 (germline): LGHNA, YSLEER.

This clone was detected only a few times. This rearrangement joins TRBV14 to TRBJ1-6; 7 nucleotides line up with TRBD1. J gave up 1 base and V 2 bases, and 5 bases lay outside the gene matches. Germline assignment: CDR1 SGHDN and CDR2 FVKESK. This CDR3 comprises 17 residues. The CDR3 DNA is TGTGCCAGCAGCCAACCATTGACAGGGTCCTATAATTCACCCCTCCACTTT. It encodes CASSQPLTGSYNSPLHF.

This CDR3 is CASSSPLRGNEQFF. The CDR3 DNA follows: TGTGCCAGCAGCTCCCCCCTCCGGGGCAATGAGCAGTTCTTC. This sequence joins TRBV7-9 and TRBJ2-1; D might be TRBD2 (5 bases). In germline, CDR1 is SEHNR, CDR2 FQNEAQ (reference sequence). V was cut by 4 bases and J by 6 bases, with 13 bases left in between. The CDR3 loop spans 14 amino acids.

This clone showed up just a few times. The chain uses TRBV6-6 and TRBJ2-2, with 12 positions matching TRBD2. CDR1 MNHNY and CDR2 SVGAGI come from the germline V gene (reference sequence). The CDR3 has 15 residues. V gave up 7 bases and J gave up 7 bases; unmatched junction bases: 7. CDR3 loop: CASTTPSGRGGELFF. CDR3 DNA: TGTGCCAGCACCACGCCTAGCGGGAGGGGCGGGGAGCTGTTTTTT.

The rearrangement joins TRBV7-9 to TRBJ2-3; TRBD2 agrees at 12 bases. Germline trimming cut 3 bases from V and 4 bases from J; bases unmatched to any gene: 2. This CDR3 has 15 residues. The germline gives CDR1 SEHNR, CDR2 FQNEAQ (reference sequence). The DNA of the CDR3 is TGTGCCAGCAGCTTCCTAGCGGGAGGGCCAGATACGCAGTATTTT. Its translation is CASSFLAGGPDTQYF.